These 15 T cell receptor beta chains share one sample of origin, sequenced in a study of blood T cells in healthy people across ages. Alongside a J-beta primer mix, a sample-barcoded 5' primer served in a second PCR lasting 7 to 11 cycles. TCRdb reprocessed the 5' RACE reads with MiXCR, giving one entry per CDR3 protein. Seen here are 800,000 to 950,000 distinct CDR3 sequences, about 28% observed once, and the top ten hold roughly 10%. These data also formed part of another study, on T cells of mothers and their children.

Sequenced: blood. These receptors all stem from a woman between 40 and 55 years old in good health.

The rearrangement uses TRBV4-2 and TRBJ1-1, with D perhaps matching TRBD1 (5 bases). Trimming took 7 bases from V and 6 from J, leaving 21 bases between them. This CDR3 has 15 amino acids. Per the germline V gene, CDR1 is LGHNA and CDR2 is YNFKEQ. CDR3 protein: CASTPSAGEGAEAFF. The CDR3 DNA reads as TGTGCCAGCACCCCAAGTGCGGGGGAGGGCGCTGAAGCTTTCTTT.

This clonotype appeared a single time. The rearrangement joins TRBV15 to TRBJ1-1; no reliable D call. The V gene's germline CDR1 is LNHNV and CDR2 YYDKDF (reference sequence). This CDR3 comprises 12 residues. V lost 0 bases and J 5 bases, leaving 4 bases between the germline ends. As DNA, the CDR3 is TGTGCCACCAGCAGAGATGGAACTGAAGCTTTCTTT. This codes for CATSRDGTEAFF.

As concerns this clonotype: Given a much more abundant clone one base away, this may be a read error. It is likely a read error, because the conserved phenylalanine at the end of the CDR3 is missing. The V call is TRBV6-2 or TRBV6-3, the J call TRBJ1-6, with TRBD1 as a possible D gene (5 bases). Germline V gives CDR1 MNHEY, CDR2 SVGEGT. The CDR3 sequence is 14 residues long. Trimming took off 2 bases at V and 5 bases at J, with 7 bases between the two ends. The CDR3 is CASSYGHDNSPLHL. The CDR3 nucleotides are TGTGCCAGCAGTTACGGACATGATAATTCACCCCTCCACTTG.

The chain carries TRBV9 and TRBJ2-1, with TRBD1 identical over 9 bases. Losses at the gene ends were 3 bases for V and 8 bases for J; bases not matched to a gene: 6. This CDR3 is 14 amino acids long. Germline V lookup: CDR1 SGDLS, CDR2 YYNGEE. CDR3 nucleotide sequence: TGTGCCAGCAGCGGGGACAGGGCGTGGGATGAGCAGTTCTTC. This codes for CASSGDRAWDEQFF.

Only a few counts were recorded for this clonotype. The gene calls are TRBV5-1 and TRBJ1-4; D gene ambiguous. Trimming cost V 0 bases and J 11 bases, with 14 bases left between them. The CDR3 extends over 14 amino acids. Per germline, CDR1 SGHRS and CDR2 YFSETQ. CDR3 amino acids: CASSLGAAPAKLFF. The CDR3 DNA is TGCGCCAGCAGCTTGGGTGCCGCACCGGCGAAACTGTTTTTT.

The chain recombines TRBV7-9 with TRBJ1-4; no definite D call. This CDR3 region has 17 residues. V was shortened by 4 bases and J by 5 bases, with 20 bases between the two germline ends. Germline lookup yields CDR1 SEHNR and CDR2 FQNEAQ (reference sequence). CDR3 sequence: CASSSTFGVIENEKLFF. In DNA form, the CDR3 reads TGTGCCAGCAGCTCGACCTTCGGAGTGATCGAGAATGAAAAACTGTTTTTT.

The CDR3 protein is CASSRESSGGIRTDTQYF. The CDR3 DNA sequence: TGCGCCAGCAGCCGCGAGTCTAGCGGGGGGATACGCACAGATACGCAGTATTTT. The J gene is TRBJ2-3, the V gene TRBV5-1, with 11 bases fitting TRBD2. V was clipped by 4 bases and J by 1 base; unmatched bases: 11. The CDR3 totals 18 residues. Germline lookup yields CDR1 SGHRS and CDR2 YFSETQ.

This clonotype has a count of ten or more. The chain combines TRBV10-3 with TRBJ1-2, with D maybe TRBD1 (6 bases). This CDR3 spans 15 amino acids. V shed 4 bases and J shed 3 bases, with 15 bases lying between them. CDR1 is ENHRY, CDR2 SYGVKD, per germline. CDR3 amino acids: CAISAFVAGDYGYTF. The CDR3, as DNA: TGTGCCATCAGTGCTTTTGTGGCAGGGGACTATGGCTACACCTTC.

Details on this clonotype: This may be a read error, as it is one base from a much larger clone. This chain uses TRBV24-1 with TRBJ1-2; no reliable D call. CDR3 length: 15 amino acids. Germline CDR1 KGHDR, CDR2 SFDVKD. The V gene lost 9 bases and the J gene lost 7 bases, with 23 bases spanning the gap. CDR3 sequence: CATSEEGPNGAGYTF. CDR3 bases: TGTGCCACCTCCGAGGAAGGGCCCAACGGCGCTGGCTACACCTTC.

The chain is built from TRBV6-5 and TRBJ1-3, with D possibly TRBD1 on 6 matching bases. Germline lookup yields CDR1 MNHEY and CDR2 SVGAGI. The CDR3 contains 15 residues. V shed 0 bases and J shed 0 bases, with 6 bases lying between them. The CDR3 reads CASSYSTGSGNTIYF. The CDR3 bases are TGTGCCAGCAGTTACTCGACAGGCTCTGGAAACACCATATATTTT.

This chain joins TRBV15 and TRBJ1-1; D is unclear. The CDR3 is 14 amino acids. V dropped 1 base and J dropped 3 bases, with 9 bases sitting between them. Per the germline V gene, CDR1 is LNHNV and CDR2 is YYDKDF (reference sequence). The DNA for the CDR3 is TGTGCCACCAGCAGAGCGCTGGGGTACACTGAAGCTTTCTTT. Protein product: CATSRALGYTEAFF.

V is TRBV4-1 and J is TRBJ2-7; TRBD1 might be the D (6 bases). The CDR3 loop spans 15 amino acids. Looked up from germline, CDR1 is MGHRA and CDR2 is YSYEKL. V was clipped by 0 bases and J by 2 bases, with 11 bases between them. This CDR3 reads CASSQDRGNTYEQYF. The CDR3 DNA sequence: TGCGCCAGCAGCCAAGACAGGGGAAATACCTACGAGCAGTACTTC.

V usage is TRBV20-1 and J usage is TRBJ1-2, with 7 positions matching TRBD1. The germline CDR1 and CDR2 sequences are DFQATT and SNEGSKA (reference sequence). With V trimmed by 1 base and J by 10 bases, 6 bases remained unmatched. CDR3 length: 12 amino acids. DNA for the CDR3: TGCAGTGCTAGAGTCGGGACAGCAGTCTACACCTTC. Protein sequence: CSARVGTAVYTF.

This chain links TRBV20-1 with TRBJ1-2; D possibly corresponds to TRBD1 (5 bases). From germline, CDR1 is DFQATT and CDR2 SNEGSKA (reference sequence). V gave up 6 bases and J gave up 3 bases, with 17 bases separating them. The CDR3 covers 14 residues. CDR3 in amino acids: CSAGGGKADYGYTF. The CDR3 bases are TGCAGTGCCGGGGGGGGTAAGGCAGACTATGGCTACACCTTC.

With respect to this clonotype: A junction end diverges from the germline sequence, so it may reflect a read error. CDR3 sequence reads: CASSQDMDGDSPMNTEAFF. The CDR3 DNA follows: TGCGCTAGCAGCCAAGATATGGACGGTGACTCACCCATGAACACTGAAGCTTTCTTT. The chain combines TRBV4-3 with TRBJ1-1, with D unresolved. Germline V gene sequence: CDR1 LGHNA, CDR2 YSLEER. The CDR3 runs to 19 residues.